This T cell receptor beta chain came from a study of T cells after yellow fever vaccination. Study as a whole: Each low-cell-number fraction was prepared by means of SMART-Seq v4 Ultra Low Input.

This clonotype has just a few counts. MiXCR, applied by TCRdb to the 5' RACE reads, yields one record per CDR3 protein. Of 500,000 to 650,000 distinct CDR3 sequences in the sample, 9% to 15% are singletons; the top ten hold around 14%. The V gene end was trimmed by 0 bases and the J gene end by 7 bases; junction bases not matched to a gene: 9. The CDR3 extends over 16 amino acids. CDR1 and CDR2 from the germline V gene are SGDLS and YYNGEE. Specimen: PBMCs, collected on the day of the yellow fever booster vaccination. This TCR came from a man aged 25 to 40 who received the YFV17D yellow fever vaccine. The chain carries TRBV9 and TRBJ2-1, with TRBD2 matching 8 bases. Here the CDR3 DNA reads TGTGCCAGCAGCGTAGTCAATAGCGGGATGATAAATGAGCAGTTCTTC. Its protein product is CASSVVNSGMINEQFF.